The 2 T cell receptor beta chains in this list originate from one sample, sequenced in a study of type 1 regulatory T cells. In TCRdb, the reads were re-called with MiXCR into one record per CDR3 protein. The data contain about 97,000 distinct CDR3 sequences, 31% of them singletons. The material sequenced was CD4+ T cells, either the whole sample or a sorted fraction (not recorded which). The receptors were gathered from a human donor in good health.

V is TRBV7-8 and J is TRBJ1-1, with no clear D. V gave up 1 base and J gave up 1 base, with 13 bases separating them. The germline gives CDR1 SGHVS, CDR2 FQNEAQ. CDR3 length: 16 amino acids. The CDR3 loop reads CASSLVYKFWNTEAFF. For the CDR3, the DNA is TGTGCCAGCAGCTTAGTCTATAAATTTTGGAACACTGAAGCTTTCTTT. The full variable domain, in which reference TRBV7-8 and TRBJ1-1 provide the parts outside the CDR3, is GAGVSQSPRYKVAKRGQDVALRCDPISGHVSLFWYQQALGQGPEFLTYFQNEAQLDKSGLPSDRFFAERPEGSVSTLKIQRTQQEDSAVYLCASSLVYKFWNTEAFFGQGTRLTVV.

The rearrangement links TRBV6-2 or TRBV6-3 to TRBJ2-7; no definite D call. Per germline, CDR1 MNHEY and CDR2 SVGEGT. With 2 bases removed from V and 3 bases from J, the gap between germline ends came to 11 bases. This CDR3 has 14 residues. CDR3 protein: CASSYGFGSYEQYF. CDR3 DNA sequence: TGTGCCAGCAGTTACGGGTTCGGCAGCTACGAGCAGTACTTC.